The 21 T cell receptor beta chains listed next were all sequenced from one sample in a study of T cell repertoires in cytomegalovirus infection. MiXCR, applied by TCRdb to the reads, yields one record per CDR3 protein. The sample records approximately 500,000 distinct CDR3 sequences, about 25% being singletons. The source material was PBMCs. The receptors come from a human donor in good health (CMV status not recorded). Some clones in this sample may be carry-over from other donors' samples.

This clonotype showed up many times. The chain is built from TRBV7-2 and TRBJ1-4, with D possibly TRBD1 on 6 matching bases. Trimming removed 5 bases at V and 0 bases at J, with 10 bases between. The CDR3 runs 15 residues. Germline V gene sequence: CDR1 SGHTA, CDR2 FQGNSA. The CDR3 loop reads CASSRQVATNEKLFF. The CDR3, as DNA: TGTGCCAGCAGCAGACAGGTTGCAACTAATGAAAAACTGTTTTTT.

The chain recombines TRBV29-1 with TRBJ2-7, with D unclear. Deletions cut 4 bases from V and 0 bases from J, with 10 bases between. This CDR3 has 13 amino acids. Germline V gene sequence: CDR1 SQVTM, CDR2 ANQGSEA. This chain's CDR3 is CSVGRSASYEQYF. CDR3 nucleotides: TGCAGCGTTGGACGGAGTGCCTCCTACGAGCAGTACTTC.

This clonotype was observed a handful of times. This chain connects TRBV6-2 or TRBV6-3 to TRBJ2-7; possibly TRBD1 for D (6 bases). Germline V lookup: CDR1 MNHEY, CDR2 SVGEGT. V lost 4 bases to trimming and J lost 6 bases, with 16 bases between them. The CDR3 totals 14 residues. The DNA for the CDR3 is TGTGCCAGCAGTTTACAGGGCCTAACGATCGAGCAGTACTTC. Translating gives CASSLQGLTIEQYF.

Only a few counts were recorded for this clonotype. V is TRBV10-3 and J is TRBJ2-1, with 10 bases identical to TRBD1. CDR3 size: 13 residues. The V gene's germline CDR1 is ENHRY and CDR2 SYGVKD. The V gene end was trimmed by 7 bases and the J gene end by 12 bases; junction bases not matched to a gene: 9. The CDR3 sequence: CAIKSGQGSGQFF. The CDR3 DNA follows: TGTGCCATCAAATCGGGACAGGGGTCCGGGCAGTTCTTC.

This clonotype was picked up a small number of times. V and J are TRBV19 and TRBJ1-5, with TRBD1 as a possible D gene (6 bases). The V gene's germline CDR1 is LNHDA and CDR2 SQIVND (reference sequence). Trimming stripped 2 bases from V and 5 bases from J, with 10 bases between. This CDR3 is 14 amino acids long. DNA for the CDR3: TGTGCCAGTAGTATATATGGACAGTATCAGCCCCAGCATTTT. Protein sequence: CASSIYGQYQPQHF. Full variable domain (rest looked up from reference TRBV19 and TRBJ1-5): DGGITQSPKYLFRKEGQNVTLSCEQNLNHDAMYWYRQDPGQGLRLIYYSQIVNDFQKGDIAEGYSVSREKKESFPLTVTSAQKNPTAFYLCASSIYGQYQPQHFGDGTRLSIL.

This sequence joins TRBV24-1 and TRBJ2-7; D possibly corresponds to TRBD1 (6 bases). This CDR3 is built from 16 residues. Germline assignment: CDR1 KGHDR and CDR2 SFDVKD. Trimming removed 2 bases from V and 3 bases from J, with 16 bases in between. CDR3 in amino acids: CATSDWTQGWDYEQYV. The CDR3 DNA reads as TGTGCCACCAGTGATTGGACACAGGGTTGGGACTACGAGCAGTACGTC.

This clonotype came up many times. The chain has TRBV7-2 and TRBJ2-4; D gene ambiguous. V was cut by 2 bases and J by 7 bases, with 9 bases left in between. CDR1 and CDR2 from the germline V gene are SGHTA and FQGNSA. This CDR3 contains 13 residues. The CDR3 DNA is TGTGCCAGCAGCTTATTAGTAGGGAACATTCAGTACTTC. Translated, it gives CASSLLVGNIQYF.

The genes are TRBV20-1 and TRBJ2-1; no clear D gene. CDR1 and CDR2 (germline): DFQATT, SNEGSKA (reference sequence). This CDR3 has 12 amino acids. Deletions cut 6 bases from V and 8 bases from J, with 14 bases between. The CDR3 coding sequence is TGCAGTGCCGCTTCCTTAAGGGATGAGCAGTTCTTC. As protein: CSAASLRDEQFF.

The J gene is TRBJ2-1, the V gene TRBV6-2 or TRBV6-3; D may be TRBD1 or TRBD2 (5 bases each). The length of the CDR3 is 14 residues. Germline V lookup: CDR1 MNHEY, CDR2 SVGEGT. V was clipped by 8 bases and J by 6 bases, with 17 bases between them. The CDR3 nucleotides read TGTGCCAGCTCCACTAGGGACCGCGGCAATGAGCAGTTCTTC. Its translation is CASSTRDRGNEQFF.

The chain couples TRBV28 to TRBJ1-5; weak D call: TRBD1 (6 bases). V lost 2 bases, J lost 4 bases, and 12 bases lay in between. Per germline, CDR1 MDHEN and CDR2 SYDVKM. CDR3 length: 15 amino acids. In nucleotides, the CDR3 is TGTGCCAGCAGTTTAGACCATAGGGGGAATCAGCCCCAGCATTTT. Translating it yields CASSLDHRGNQPQHF.

In this sample, this clonotype turned up many times. The rearrangement joins TRBV7-8 to TRBJ2-7, with a tentative D call TRBD1 (6 bases). The CDR3 is made up of 16 amino acids. The germline V gene encodes CDR1 SGHVS and CDR2 FQNEAQ. The ends were cut back, 4 bases at V and 4 bases at J, with 20 bases in the middle. CDR3 in amino acids: CASSSPGGLATYEQYV. CDR3 nucleotide sequence: TGTGCCAGCAGCTCCCCTGGGGGCCTCGCGACTTACGAGCAGTACGTC.

This clonotype was seen a few times. The chain links TRBV12-3 or TRBV12-4 to TRBJ1-2; possible D gene TRBD1, 6 bases. The CDR3 length is 14 residues. The V end lost 6 bases, the J end lost 7 bases, and 18 bases lay between the germline ends. The CDR3 region is CASRSGGSGPGYTF. CDR3 nucleotides: TGTGCCAGCAGATCCGGGGGCAGTGGGCCTGGCTACACCTTC.

The chain couples TRBV10-3 to TRBJ1-2; TRBD1 matches 7 bases. The CDR3 is made up of 14 amino acids. Germline-derived CDR1 and CDR2 are ENHRY and SYGVKD. V lost 2 bases to trimming and J lost 2 bases; unmatched junction nucleotides: 2. The CDR3 sequence: CAISEPGQNYGYTF. In DNA form, the CDR3 reads TGTGCCATCAGTGAGCCGGGACAGAACTATGGCTACACCTTC.

This clonotype came up a few times. This chain links TRBV4-3 with TRBJ2-2, with a possible D match to TRBD2 (5 bases). The V end was cut by 1 base, the J end by 4 bases, with 10 bases between. This CDR3 has 15 amino acids. CDR1 is LGHNA, CDR2 YSLEER, per germline. In DNA form, the CDR3 reads TGCGCCAGCAGCCAAGGGGTCCGGGGCACCGGGGAGCTGTTTTTT. Translated, it gives CASSQGVRGTGELFF.

CDR3 bases: TGTGCCAGCAGCTTAGATCAGCGGGAGGCCCTCGAGCAGTACGTC. The encoded protein is CASSLDQREALEQYV. The genes are TRBV7-2 and TRBJ2-7; 9 bases agree with TRBD2. This CDR3 is 15 amino acids long. Unmatched junction bases numbered 7, after V lost 1 base and J lost 6 bases. CDR1 and CDR2 (germline): SGHTA, FQGNSA.

This clonotype was picked up one time. The genes are TRBV30 and TRBJ1-2; tentatively, D is TRBD1 (5 bases). This CDR3 is 13 amino acids long. Trimming took 2 bases from V and 5 from J, leaving 12 bases between them. Per the germline V gene, CDR1 is GTSNPN and CDR2 is SVGIG (reference sequence). CDR3 sequence reads: CAWSSGTQYGYTF. CDR3 DNA sequence: TGTGCCTGGAGTAGCGGGACTCAGTATGGCTACACCTTC.

The chain uses TRBV7-6 and TRBJ2-7; TRBD1 matches at 9 bases. This CDR3 region has 16 residues. CDR1 and CDR2 (germline): SGHVS, FNYEAQ. J lost 5 bases, V lost 5 bases, and 13 bases had no gene match. CDR3 sequence reads: CASSGKGGTGMNEQYF. The DNA of the CDR3 is TGTGCCAGCAGCGGCAAGGGGGGGACAGGGATGAACGAGCAGTACTTC.

The V and J genes are TRBV20-1 and TRBJ2-2; perhaps TRBD2 as D (6 bases). Germline loops: CDR1 DFQATT, CDR2 SNEGSKA (reference sequence). The CDR3 spans 13 residues. Trimming left V 0 bases short and J 6 bases short, with 8 bases between. The CDR3 sequence: CSARDPGAGELFF. CDR3 nucleotide sequence: TGCAGTGCTAGAGATCCGGGGGCCGGGGAGCTGTTTTTT.

Only a few counts were recorded for this clonotype. The J gene is TRBJ2-3, the V gene TRBV20-1, with TRBD1 matching 10 bases. V lost 3 bases and J lost 5; bases outside the gene matches: 8. Germline loops: CDR1 DFQATT, CDR2 SNEGSKA (reference sequence). The CDR3 loop spans 15 amino acids. The CDR3 loop is CSASRDRGPLDTQYF. The CDR3 DNA reads TGCAGTGCTAGCCGGGACAGGGGTCCCTTAGATACGCAGTATTTT.

The chain combines TRBV12-3 or TRBV12-4 with TRBJ2-2, with 8 positions matching TRBD1. Unmatched junction bases numbered 8, after V lost 5 bases and J lost 3 bases. The length of the CDR3 is 16 residues. CDR3 protein: CASSLSEQGDTGELFF. The CDR3 bases are TGTGCCAGCAGTCTATCCGAACAGGGGGACACCGGGGAGCTGTTTTTT.

V usage is TRBV19 and J usage is TRBJ2-3, with 8 bases lining up with TRBD2. Germline V lookup: CDR1 LNHDA, CDR2 SQIVND (reference sequence). Unmatched junction bases numbered 12, after V lost 10 bases and J lost 0 bases. The CDR3 is 16 residues long. The CDR3 DNA reads as TGTGCCACCCGAATAACTAGCGGATCTAGCACAGATACGCAGTATTTT. It encodes CATRITSGSSTDTQYF.